This is a list of T cell receptor beta chains from one sample in a study of shared clonotypes between healthy human individuals. The protocol was immunoSEQ multiplex PCR, while the TCRdb copy is restricted to in-frame clones and leaves out a portion. The data show nearly 500,000 clones, about 82% seen once. The sequencing input was PBMCs. The receptor set was obtained from a woman in her 40s in good health. Some clones in this sample may be carry-over from other donors' samples. Both conserved end residues are trimmed from each CDR3.

j_call,v_call,cdr3_aa
NA,TRBV10-2,ASRQVYEQY
TRBJ2-5,TRBV5-1,ASSPQGETQY
TRBJ1-1,TRBV18,ASSPPASNTEAF
TRBJ2-5,TRBV28,ASSLGGDQETQY
TRBJ1-5,TRBV28,ASATGDRNPSQPQH
TRBJ2-3,TRBV4-2,ASSQEDLAADTQY
TRBJ2-7,TRBV5-1,ASSLLTDSYEQY
TRBJ1-4,TRBV5-4,ASSQGQGTGEKLF
TRBJ1-1,TRBV30,AWTRGYGITEAF
TRBJ2-2,TRBV7-2,ASSLAPSDRGRGELF
TRBJ2-1,TRBV7-9,ASSVGTGGSAEQF
TRBJ2-7,TRBV9,ASSPYLGETYEQY
TRBJ1-3,TRBV5-1,ASSLVGQPDSGNTIY
TRBJ2-3,TRBV4-3,ASSQGFAGTDTQY
TRBJ2-5,TRBV5-1,ASSLGQLVQETQY
TRBJ1-2,TRBV5-6,ASSFRGLPYGYT
TRBJ1-1,TRBV11-3,ASSLDQGSEAF
TRBJ2-7,TRBV5-1,ASSVSPGQGARYEQY
TRBJ2-3,TRBV6-4,ASRRTSGGPDTQY
TRBJ1-5,TRBV4-1,ASSGRAGKNQPQH
TRBJ2-6,TRBV4-2,ASSQGISSSGANVLT
TRBJ2-2,TRBV28,ASSRYSPSGRENGELF
TRBJ2-4,TRBV19,ASSIHREAKNIQY
TRBJ1-3,TRBV10-1,ASSPAGISGNTIY
TRBJ2-7,TRBV6-1,ASSDRQGARGEQY
TRBJ1-5,TRBV10-3,AIRDGRSGGPQH
TRBJ2-5,TRBV5-4,ASSSRGSRHQETQY
TRBJ2-1,TRBV20-1,SARVGGRQF
TRBJ1-5,TRBV4-1,ASSQGSANQPQH
TRBJ2-5,TRBV7-3,ASSLTSQTKETQY
TRBJ1-3,TRBV4-3,ASSHGTGPRRASHSGNTIY
TRBJ2-1,TRBV10-2,ASSEFKGTSGNNEQF
TRBJ2-1,TRBV10-1,ASSRTGSNNEQF
TRBJ1-2,TRBV6-1,ASSEAGVPNYGYT
TRBJ2-2,TRBV4-3,ASSQGDTPGTGELF